The 19 T cell receptor beta chains below all came from one sample that was sequenced in a study of T cells in Graves' hyperthyroidism and ophthalmopathy. RNA transcripts yielded amplified TCR beta CDR3 regions. An initial round of RT-PCR targeting the TCR CDR3 relied on the HTBI primer set. TCRdb re-called the multiplex PCR reads with MiXCR, one entry per CDR3 protein. The sample lists around 600,000 distinct CDR3 sequences, 13% to 15% occurring once. Source material: blood. The receptors stem from a woman between 18 and 29 years old with Graves' ophthalmopathy.

The chain carries TRBV24-1 and TRBJ2-5, with D possibly matching TRBD1 (6 bases). The CDR3 is 14 amino acids. V was clipped by 3 bases and J by 2 bases, with 9 bases between them. CDR1 is KGHDR and CDR2 is SFDVKD in the germline V gene. CDR3 DNA: TGTGCCACCAGTGATAACAGGGAACAAGAGACCCAGTACTTC. It codes for CATSDNREQETQYF.

This clonotype was recorded at least ten times. This chain uses TRBV7-6 with TRBJ2-7; no clear D. Germline CDR1 SGHVS, CDR2 FNYEAQ. The CDR3 spans 13 residues. Trimming took off 2 bases at V and 7 bases at J, with 12 bases between the two ends. CDR3 sequence reads: CASSLFSDGEQYF. The CDR3 coding sequence is TGTGCCAGCAGCTTATTTTCAGACGGGGAGCAGTACTTC.

A note on this clonotype: This may be a read error: a much more frequent sequence differs by one nucleotide. The V gene is TRBV12-3 or TRBV12-4, the J gene TRBJ2-7; 11 bases map to TRBD1. The CDR3 length is 15 residues. V was clipped by 5 bases and J by 3 bases; unmatched bases: 6. In DNA, the CDR3 is TGTGCCAGCAGTCATGCCGGGACAGGGGGCTACGAGCAGTACTTC. The encoded protein is CASSHAGTGGYEQYF.

The rearrangement uses TRBV20-1 and TRBJ1-5; D might be TRBD1 (6 bases). Germline V CDR1 and CDR2: DFQATT, SNEGSKA (reference sequence). V dropped 5 bases and J dropped 12 bases, with 17 bases sitting between them. The CDR3 runs to 12 residues. In nucleotides, the CDR3 is TGCAGTGCTCAACCGGGACATTCCCTCCAGCATTTT. Translating gives CSAQPGHSLQHF.

This clonotype was detected a few times. The genes are TRBV27 and TRBJ2-1, with D uncertain. The CDR3 sequence is 11 residues long. Between the trimmed V and J ends, which lost 8 bases and 5 bases, there was a span of 7 bases. CDR1 and CDR2 (germline): MNHEY, SMNVEV (reference sequence). The CDR3: CASATHNEQFF. For the CDR3, the DNA is TGTGCCAGCGCAACCCACAATGAGCAGTTCTTC.

This clonotype was observed a few times. The chain combines TRBV12-3 or TRBV12-4 with TRBJ1-4; 8 nucleotides line up with TRBD1. CDR3 size: 15 residues. J gave up 5 bases and V 5 bases, and 7 bases lay outside the gene matches. In DNA form, the CDR3 reads TGTGCCAGCAGTGAAGCCGGGACAGGAAATGAAAAACTGTTTTTT. It specifies CASSEAGTGNEKLFF.

This rearrangement joins TRBV20-1 to TRBJ2-7; a possible D gene is TRBD2 (5 bases). Germline CDR1 DFQATT, CDR2 SNEGSKA (reference sequence). V lost 0 bases, J lost 6 bases, and 15 bases lay in between. This CDR3 region has 14 residues. Here the CDR3 reads CSARDITRAGEQYF. The CDR3 DNA is TGCAGTGCTAGAGATATTACTAGGGCGGGCGAGCAGTACTTC.

J is TRBJ2-5 and V is TRBV7-9; 12 nucleotides line up with TRBD2. The ends lost 5 bases at V and 4 bases at J; junction bases unmatched: 11. The length of the CDR3 is 17 residues. Germline V gene lookup returns CDR1 SEHNR and CDR2 FQNEAQ (reference sequence). The CDR3 DNA is TGTGCCAGCAGCGTCCTCGCTAGCGGGAGGGCCCCAGAGACCCAGTACTTC. Translating it yields CASSVLASGRAPETQYF.

This clonotype has only a few counts. Possible read error: a much larger clone is one base away. V and J are TRBV6-5 and TRBJ1-2, with D possibly TRBD1 on 6 matching bases. Germline V gene sequence: CDR1 MNHEY, CDR2 SVGAGI. This CDR3 contains 13 residues. V lost 2 bases to trimming and J lost 4 bases, with 8 bases between them. The CDR3: CASSYQGSYGYTF. The CDR3 DNA sequence: TGTGCCAGCAGTTACCAGGGGAGCTATGGCTACACCTTC.

This clonotype has a count of ten or more. The rearrangement uses TRBV5-4 and TRBJ2-2; D is ambiguous. The length of the CDR3 is 15 residues. Trimming removed 5 bases at V and 2 bases at J, with 13 bases between. The germline CDR1 and CDR2 sequences are SGHNT and YYREEE (reference sequence). CDR3 in DNA: TGTGCCAGCAGTTCTACCGGAGCCAACACCGGGGAGCTGTTTTTT. It yields the protein CASSSTGANTGELFF.

The rearrangement links TRBV19 to TRBJ2-2, with TRBD1 identical over 8 bases. The CDR3 has 16 residues. Germline-derived CDR1 and CDR2 are LNHDA and SQIVND (reference sequence). V gave up 5 bases and J gave up 6 bases; unmatched junction bases: 11. The CDR3 sequence is CASSSWDRRRSGELFF. The CDR3, as DNA: TGTGCCAGTAGTTCTTGGGACAGGCGACGATCCGGGGAGCTGTTTTTT.

At least ten counts were recorded for this clonotype. The chain is built from TRBV15 and TRBJ2-3, with 10 bases that match TRBD1. The V and J ends lost 8 bases and 3 bases, in that order; junction bases with no gene match: 5. The CDR3 is 14 residues long. Germline V gene lookup returns CDR1 LNHNV and CDR2 YYDKDF (reference sequence). As DNA, the CDR3 is TGTGCCACCGCGGGACAGGGGACAACAGATACGCAGTATTTT. It codes for CATAGQGTTDTQYF.

This rearrangement joins TRBV6-8 to TRBJ1-5; perhaps TRBD1 as D (5 bases). V lost 6 bases to trimming and J lost 6 bases, with 18 bases between them. Germline values: CDR1 MNHGY, CDR2 SAAAGT. The CDR3 spans 15 residues. CDR3 in amino acids: CASSSAAGGGQPQHF. CDR3 nucleotide sequence: TGTGCCAGCAGCTCTGCCGCGGGGGGGGGTCAGCCCCAGCATTTT.

This clonotype occurred many times. The rearrangement links TRBV18 to TRBJ1-2; weak D call: TRBD1 (6 bases). The CDR3 has 12 amino acids. V was cut by 5 bases and J by 13 bases, with 17 bases left in between. Germline V lookup: CDR1 KGHSH, CDR2 LQKENI. DNA for the CDR3: TGTGCCAGCTCATCAGATACCGGGACACCCACCTTC. Encoded protein: CASSSDTGTPTF.

A word on this clonotype: Given a much more abundant clone one base away, this may be a read error. The CDR3, as DNA: TGTGCCAGCAGTTTGATAGGGGGCACTAATGAAAAACTGTTTTTT. Its protein is CASSLIGGTNEKLFF. The chain has TRBV28 and TRBJ1-4; TRBD1 agrees at 7 bases. Trimming removed 3 bases from V and 2 bases from J; junction bases left unmatched: 3. The CDR3 loop spans 15 amino acids. The germline V gene encodes CDR1 MDHEN and CDR2 SYDVKM. Variable domain in full (rest from reference TRBV28 and TRBJ1-4): DVKVTQSSRYLVKRTGEKVFLECVQDMDHENMFWYRQDPGLGLRLIYFSYDVKMKEKGDIPEGYSVSREKKERFSLILESASTNQTSMYLCASSLIGGTNEKLFFGSGTQLSVL.

About this clonotype itself: A junction end diverges from the germline sequence, so it may reflect a read error. The CDR3 is CASSPGLAGESWGHNEQFF. As DNA, the CDR3 is TGTGCTAGCAGTCCCGGACTAGCGGGAGAATCTTGGGGACACAATGAGCAGTTCTTC. The rearrangement joins TRBV7-7 to TRBJ2-1, with 13 bases fitting TRBD2. The CDR3 totals 19 residues. Per the germline V gene, CDR1 is SSHAT and CDR2 is FNYEAQ (reference sequence).

This clonotype was counted a few times. The J gene is TRBJ1-2, the V gene TRBV7-9, with TRBD1 identical over 7 bases. Germline trimming cut 6 bases from V and 1 base from J; bases unmatched to any gene: 5. Germline-derived CDR1 and CDR2 are SEHNR and FQNEAQ (reference sequence). The CDR3 is 14 amino acids. The CDR3 nucleotides are TGTGCCAGCAGACTGACAGGGAGTAACTATGGCTACACCTTC. Translation: CASRLTGSNYGYTF.

This clonotype was seen ten or more times. The chain has TRBV20-1 and TRBJ1-4, with D possibly matching TRBD1 (5 bases). The CDR3 loop spans 13 amino acids. V was cut by 5 bases and J by 1 base, with 8 bases left in between. The germline CDR1 and CDR2 sequences are DFQATT and SNEGSKA (reference sequence). Written as DNA, the CDR3 is TGCAGTGCTCCAGGGAGAACTAATGAAAAACTGTTTTTT. Translation: CSAPGRTNEKLFF.

This clonotype was seen ten or more times. J is TRBJ1-5 and V is TRBV12-3 or TRBV12-4; D gene uncertain. Trimming cost V 6 bases and J 3 bases, with 9 bases left between them. CDR3 size: 13 residues. CDR3 coding DNA: TGTGCCAGCAGCACCAGTGACAATCAGCCCCAGCATTTT. Amino acids: CASSTSDNQPQHF.